This passage covers 3 T cell receptor beta chains from one sample sequenced in a study of cytomegalovirus exposure and HLA in healthy donors. The PCR employed 60 Vbeta primers together with 13 Jbeta primers. Clones were read by immunoSEQ multiplex PCR, and TCRdb kept only the in-frame ones, dropping some. Here the sample spans over 95,000 clones, 76% being singletons. The sample was PBMCs. These receptors were collected from a woman between 40 and 50 years old in good health and CMV-seropositive.

This clone was found once. This sequence joins TRBV14 and TRBJ2-2; perhaps TRBD2 as D (6 bases). This CDR3 is built from 16 residues. Germline V gene data show CDR1 as SGHDN and CDR2 as FVKESK. V was shortened by 4 bases and J by 5 bases, with 17 bases between the two germline ends. CDR3 coding DNA: TGTGCCAGCAGCCCGCGCCCGGGACTCTCGACCGGGGAGCTGTTTTTT. Its protein is CASSPRPGLSTGELFF.

The genes are TRBV5-6 and TRBJ1-4; no definite D call. The CDR3 sequence is 14 residues long. Trimming shortened V by 4 bases and J by 7 bases, and 14 bases separated the two germline ends. Germline V gives CDR1 SGHDT, CDR2 YYEEEE. In DNA form, the CDR3 reads TGTGCCAGCAGCCGGGATACCTCGGGTGAAAAACTGTTTTTT. It is translated as CASSRDTSGEKLFF.

The chain links TRBV29-1 to TRBJ2-7, with a weak D call TRBD1 (6 bases). Germline CDR1 SQVTM, CDR2 ANQGSEA. Trimming took off 4 bases at V and 6 bases at J, with 19 bases between the two ends. There are 14 residues in the CDR3. The CDR3 sequence: CSVVETTGFIEQYF. DNA for the CDR3: TGCAGCGTTGTAGAGACGACAGGTTTTATCGAGCAGTACTTC.